The 28 T cell receptor beta chains below all came from one sample that was sequenced in a study of cytomegalovirus exposure and HLA in healthy donors. The PCR was carried out with 60 Vbeta primers and 13 Jbeta primers. Profiling relied on immunoSEQ multiplex PCR, and the TCRdb table lists in-frame clones only, not all of them. The table lists some 150,000 clones, 75% to 85% of them singletons. The sequencing sample was made of PBMCs. The source is a man aged 45 to 65 in good health and CMV-seropositive.

The chain combines TRBV6-5 with TRBJ1-5; 7 bases are a match to TRBD1. The CDR3 is 12 amino acids. Trimming at V came to 2 bases and at J to 11 bases, leaving 3 bases not matched to a gene. Germline V gives CDR1 MNHEY, CDR2 SVGAGI. As DNA, the CDR3 is TGTGCCAGCAGTTACATAGACAGGGCCCAGCATTTT. It yields the protein CASSYIDRAQHF.

The chain is built from TRBV9 and TRBJ2-3; D is possibly TRBD2 (5 bases). Germline values: CDR1 SGDLS, CDR2 YYNGEE. Trimming stripped 0 bases from V and 2 bases from J, with 10 bases between. The CDR3 runs to 15 residues. The CDR3 DNA sequence: TGTGCCAGCAGCGTAGCGTCGGGAATCACAGATACGCAGTATTTT. This sequence encodes CASSVASGITDTQYF. Drawing the rest from reference TRBV9 and TRBJ2-3, the complete variable domain is DSGVTQTPKHLITATGQRVTLRCSPRSGDLSVYWYQQSLDQGLQFLIQYYNGEERAKGNILERFSAQQFPDLHSELNLSSLELGDSALYFCASSVASGITDTQYFGPGTRLTVL.

The V call is TRBV12-5, the J call TRBJ2-3, with D possibly TRBD2 on 5 matching bases. The CDR3 is made up of 13 amino acids. V lost 3 bases and J 6 bases, leaving 10 bases between the germline ends. CDR1 is LGHNT and CDR2 is FRNRAP in the germline V gene. The CDR3 loop is CASGFSPGDTQYF. As DNA, the CDR3 is TGTGCTAGTGGTTTTTCGCCGGGGGATACGCAGTATTTT.

The chain links TRBV2 to TRBJ2-1; 14 bases line up with TRBD2. The CDR3 loop spans 15 amino acids. Germline CDR1 and CDR2: SNHLY and FYNNEI. After removal of 6 bases from V and 8 bases from J, the junction contained 6 bases not matched to a gene. CDR3: CASRGLAGDNDEQFF. DNA of the CDR3: TGTGCCAGCAGGGGACTAGCGGGAGATAACGATGAGCAGTTCTTC. The whole variable domain, filled in from reference TRBV2 and TRBJ2-1, reads EPEVTQTPSHQVTQMGQEVILRCVPISNHLYFYWYRQILGQKVEFLVSFYNNEISEKSEIFDDQFSVERPDGSNFTLKIRSTKLEDSAMYFCASRGLAGDNDEQFFGPGTRLTVL.

J is TRBJ2-7 and V is TRBV29-1; 7 bases align to TRBD1. Germline CDR1 reads SQVTM; CDR2 reads ANQGSEA. The ends lost 2 bases at V and 3 bases at J; junction bases unmatched: 4. The CDR3 is 13 residues long. The CDR3 loop reads CSVEKQGSYEQYF. The CDR3 DNA reads TGCAGCGTTGAAAAACAGGGGAGCTACGAGCAGTACTTC.

The chain joins TRBV4-1 to TRBJ1-1; D is unclear. The V gene lost 1 base and the J gene lost 5 bases, with 5 bases spanning the gap. The germline gives CDR1 MGHRA, CDR2 YSYEKL. This CDR3 spans 12 amino acids. CDR3 bases: TGCGCCAGCAGCCAAGCTGAGACTGAAGCTTTCTTT. Amino acid sequence: CASSQAETEAFF.

V is TRBV5-4 and J is TRBJ1-2, with TRBD1 as a possible D gene (6 bases). CDR1 is SGHNT, CDR2 YYREEE, per germline (reference sequence). Trimming left V 3 bases short and J 5 bases short, with 11 bases between. The CDR3 length is 13 residues. DNA of the CDR3: TGTGCCAGCAGCTCCGGACAGTCTTATGGCTACACCTTC. Encoded protein: CASSSGQSYGYTF. The full variable domain, its missing parts supplied by reference TRBV5-4 and TRBJ1-2, is ETGVTQSPTHLIKTRGQQVTLRCSSQSGHNTVSWYQQALGQGPQFIFQYYREEENGRGNFPPRFSGLQFPNYSSELNVNALELDDSALYLCASSSGQSYGYTFGSGTRLTVV.

J is TRBJ1-5 and V is TRBV5-6; D unclear. In germline, CDR1 is SGHDT, CDR2 YYEEEE. CDR3 size: 15 residues. V was pared by 0 bases and J by 3 bases, with 10 bases between. In nucleotides, the CDR3 is TGTGCCAGCAGCTTGGGTGGGCGCAACAATCAGCCCCAGCATTTT. This encodes CASSLGGRNNQPQHF.

CDR3 in amino acids: CASSHRDRGNTEAFF. CDR3 nucleotides: TGTGCCAGCAGCCACCGGGACAGGGGGAACACTGAAGCTTTCTTT. The chain has TRBV14 and TRBJ1-1, with 10 bases aligning to TRBD1. V lost 3 bases and J lost 1; bases outside the gene matches: 2. The CDR3 loop spans 15 amino acids. Germline V gene data show CDR1 as SGHDN and CDR2 as FVKESK.

This clone turned up a few times. The chain links TRBV28 to TRBJ1-5, with TRBD1 matching over 7 bases. V was clipped by 4 bases and J by 1 base; unmatched bases: 4. Germline V CDR1 and CDR2: MDHEN, SYDVKM. The CDR3 is made up of 15 amino acids. CDR3 loop: CASSSLQGSNQPQHF. CDR3 nucleotides: TGTGCCAGCAGTTCCTTACAGGGGAGCAATCAGCCCCAGCATTTT.

This rearrangement joins TRBV28 to TRBJ2-1; TRBD1 matches at 7 bases. With 3 bases clipped from V and 1 base from J, the junction kept 6 bases outside the gene matches. CDR3 size: 16 residues. Germline assignment: CDR1 MDHEN and CDR2 SYDVKM. CDR3 protein: CASSLPWTGSYNEQFF. The CDR3 nucleotides read TGTGCCAGCAGTTTGCCCTGGACAGGTTCCTACAATGAGCAGTTCTTC.

This clone is a singleton in its sample. This chain joins TRBV28 and TRBJ1-2, with a possible D match to TRBD1 (6 bases). Germline values: CDR1 MDHEN, CDR2 SYDVKM. CDR3 length equals 14 residues. V was cut by 4 bases and J by 3 bases, with 12 bases left in between. The CDR3 bases are TGTGCCAGCAGTTCCGAGGACAGCTACTATGGCTACACCTTC. This sequence encodes CASSSEDSYYGYTF.

The chain is built from TRBV4-3 and TRBJ2-3; 9 positions match TRBD2. The J segment lost 5 bases and the V segment lost 4 bases, leaving 7 bases of the junction unmatched. The CDR3 runs to 15 residues. Germline V gives CDR1 LGHNA, CDR2 YSLEER. The CDR3 reads CASSLEWRGGDTQYF. DNA for the CDR3: TGCGCCAGCAGCCTTGAGTGGCGGGGGGGAGATACGCAGTATTTT.

The chain recombines TRBV5-4 with TRBJ2-7; 7 positions match TRBD1. CDR1 is SGHNT and CDR2 is YYREEE in the germline V gene (reference sequence). J lost 2 bases, V lost 3 bases, and 5 bases had no gene match. This CDR3 contains 14 residues. The CDR3 region is CASSSGQTAYEQYF. CDR3 DNA sequence: TGTGCCAGCAGCTCGGGACAGACAGCCTACGAGCAGTACTTC.

The chain links TRBV5-1 to TRBJ2-1, with 11 bases aligning to TRBD2. Per germline, CDR1 SGHRS and CDR2 YFSETQ. The CDR3 extends over 17 amino acids. The junction had 5 bases not matched to a gene; V was cut back by 3 bases and J by 0 bases. The CDR3 loop reads CASSSEGLAVSYNEQFF. DNA of the CDR3: TGCGCCAGCAGCTCAGAGGGACTAGCGGTCTCCTACAATGAGCAGTTCTTC. The variable domain in full, with the rest retrieved from reference TRBV5-1 and TRBJ2-1, is KAGVTQTPRYLIKTRGQQVTLSCSPISGHRSVSWYQQTPGQGLQFLFEYFSETQRNKGNFPGRFSGRQFSNSRSEMNVSTLELGDSALYLCASSSEGLAVSYNEQFFGPGTRLTVL.

The V gene is TRBV5-1, the J gene TRBJ2-1, with 8 bases matching TRBD2. V lost 2 bases and J lost 6; bases outside the gene matches: 7. The CDR3 covers 15 residues. The V gene's germline CDR1 is SGHRS and CDR2 YFSETQ. The DNA of the CDR3 is TGCGCCAGCAGCTTATCCAGCGGGGGAATCAATGAGCAGTTCTTC. The encoded protein is CASSLSSGGINEQFF.

The CDR3, as DNA: TGTGCCAGCAGCGACAGGGGGTTTCACGAGCAGTACTTC. This sequence encodes CASSDRGFHEQYF. The chain has TRBV7-3 and TRBJ2-7; TRBD1 aligns across 9 bases. Trimming cost V 5 bases and J 5 bases; bases outside gene matches: 4. The CDR3 runs to 13 residues. Germline CDR1 is SGHTA and CDR2 is FQGTGA.

The chain employs TRBV6-4 and TRBJ2-1, with D possibly TRBD2 on 6 matching bases. V was pared by 4 bases and J by 5 bases, with 12 bases between. The CDR3 has 14 amino acids. The germline V gene has CDR1 MRHNA and CDR2 SNTAGT. The CDR3 spells CASSVSGDDNEQFF. The CDR3 nucleotides read TGTGCCAGCAGTGTTTCGGGGGATGACAATGAGCAGTTCTTC.

The CDR3 is CASSLEGGSQPQHF. CDR3 nucleotides: TGTGCCAGCAGCTTGGAAGGGGGCAGTCAGCCCCAGCATTTT. This chain joins TRBV5-5 and TRBJ1-5; 7 nucleotides align to TRBD1. Germline assignment: CDR1 SGHKS and CDR2 YYEKEE (reference sequence). The CDR3 is 14 residues long. Trimming took 0 bases from V and 6 from J; bases not matched to a gene: 3.

This clone was detected only once. The chain uses TRBV15 and TRBJ2-5, with 7 bases fitting TRBD1. CDR3 length: 15 residues. Germline CDR1 LNHNV, CDR2 YYDKDF (reference sequence). Trimming removed 4 bases from V and 2 bases from J; junction bases left unmatched: 7. The CDR3 reads CATSTIRQGQETQYF. Written as DNA, the CDR3 is TGTGCCACCAGCACAATCCGACAGGGTCAAGAGACCCAGTACTTC.

The chain uses TRBV10-3 and TRBJ2-1, with 9 nucleotides matching TRBD2. The CDR3 sequence is 19 residues long. With V trimmed by 2 bases and J by 0 bases, 11 bases remained unmatched. Germline lookup yields CDR1 ENHRY and CDR2 SYGVKD. The DNA for the CDR3 is TGTGCCATCAGTGAGCCCCGCGGGAGGGACAAGAGCTCCTACAATGAGCAGTTCTTC. Protein: CAISEPRGRDKSSYNEQFF.

The rearrangement uses TRBV2 and TRBJ2-3, with D possibly TRBD2 on 6 matching bases. V was pared by 7 bases and J by 2 bases, with 13 bases between. This CDR3 is built from 14 residues. The germline gives CDR1 SNHLY, CDR2 FYNNEI. The CDR3 nucleotides read TGTGCCAGCACCGTGGGGGGATACACAGATACGCAGTATTTT. Its protein product is CASTVGGYTDTQYF.

The chain joins TRBV19 to TRBJ2-5; tentative D call: TRBD1 (6 bases). Gene TRBJ2-7 matches the end of the DNA better, so the J call may be wrong. The CDR3 runs to 14 residues. Germline loops: CDR1 LNHDA, CDR2 SQIVND (reference sequence). The CDR3 coding sequence is TGTGCCAGTAGGAGGACAGACGTCTCCTACGAGCAGTACTTC. Its protein is CASRRTDVSYEQYF.

The V call is TRBV9, the J call TRBJ2-1, with 8 bases aligning to TRBD2. The CDR3 has 15 residues. The V and J ends lost 8 bases and 9 bases, in that order; junction bases with no gene match: 16. Germline assignment: CDR1 SGDLS and CDR2 YYNGEE. CDR3 DNA: TGTGCCAGTGCGAAACGGCTAGCGGGTGAGGGTGAGCAGTTCTTC. Residues: CASAKRLAGEGEQFF.

CDR3 region: CASSPVDRGDYEQYF. CDR3 DNA sequence: TGCGCCAGCAGCCCTGTCGACAGGGGGGACTACGAGCAGTACTTC. This sequence joins TRBV4-3 and TRBJ2-7; 9 nucleotides match TRBD1. The germline V gene has CDR1 LGHNA and CDR2 YSLEER. This CDR3 is built from 15 residues. Germline trimming cut 4 bases from V and 3 bases from J; bases unmatched to any gene: 7.

This chain links TRBV18 with TRBJ1-1; the D is unclear. The germline V gene encodes CDR1 KGHSH and CDR2 LQKENI. V lost 4 bases, J lost 4 bases, and 7 bases lay in between. The CDR3 is made up of 12 amino acids. The CDR3: CASSLGSTEAFF. The CDR3 DNA sequence: TGTGCCAGCTCACTAGGGAGCACTGAAGCTTTCTTT.

The CDR3 bases are TGTGCCAGCAGCTTAAACCGGGAGTACGAGCAGTACTTC. This codes for CASSLNREYEQYF. V gene TRBV7-3 combines with J gene TRBJ2-7, with D tentatively TRBD2 (6 bases). Germline V gene sequence: CDR1 SGHTA, CDR2 FQGTGA. The CDR3 totals 13 residues. V was trimmed by 1 base and J by 4 bases, leaving 8 bases between them.

J is TRBJ2-7 and V is TRBV5-4, with a weak D call TRBD1 (6 bases). There are 14 residues in the CDR3. V lost 4 bases to trimming and J lost 3 bases, with 14 bases between them. Germline V gives CDR1 SGHNT, CDR2 YYREEE (reference sequence). The CDR3 region is CASSTAAGVYEQYF. The CDR3 coding sequence is TGTGCCAGCAGCACGGCCGCAGGGGTCTACGAGCAGTACTTC. The full variable domain, completed using reference TRBV5-4 and TRBJ2-7, is ETGVTQSPTHLIKTRGQQVTLRCSSQSGHNTVSWYQQALGQGPQFIFQYYREEENGRGNFPPRFSGLQFPNYSSELNVNALELDDSALYLCASSTAAGVYEQYFGPGTRLTVT.